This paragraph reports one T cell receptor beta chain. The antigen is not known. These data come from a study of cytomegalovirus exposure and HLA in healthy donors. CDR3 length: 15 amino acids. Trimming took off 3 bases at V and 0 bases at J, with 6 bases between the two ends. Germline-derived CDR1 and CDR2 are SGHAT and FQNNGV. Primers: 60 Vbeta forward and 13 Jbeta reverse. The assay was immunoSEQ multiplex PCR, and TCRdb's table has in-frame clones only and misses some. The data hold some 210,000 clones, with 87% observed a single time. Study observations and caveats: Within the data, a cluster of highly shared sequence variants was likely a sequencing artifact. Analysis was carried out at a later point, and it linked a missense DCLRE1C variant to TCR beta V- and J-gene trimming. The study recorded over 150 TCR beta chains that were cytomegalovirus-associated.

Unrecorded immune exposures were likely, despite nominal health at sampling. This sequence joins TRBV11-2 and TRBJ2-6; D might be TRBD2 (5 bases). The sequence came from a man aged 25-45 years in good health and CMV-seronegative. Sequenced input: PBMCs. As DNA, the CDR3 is TGTGCCAGCAGCTTCCGGGGCTCTGGGGCCAACGTCCTGACTTTC. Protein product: CASSFRGSGANVLTF. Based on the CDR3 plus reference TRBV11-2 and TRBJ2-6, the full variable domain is EAGVAQSPRYKIIEKRQSVAFWCNPISGHATLYWYQQILGQGPKLLIQFQNNGVVDDSQLPKDRFSAERLKGVDSTLKIQPAKLEDSAVYLCASSFRGSGANVLTFGAGSRLTVL.